Below, one TCR beta chain is given with its context. The antigen remains unidentified. CDR1 and CDR2 from the germline V gene are SGHRS and YFSETQ. V gave up 3 bases and J gave up 2 bases, with 16 bases separating them. The CDR3 is 16 amino acids. This specimen belongs to a study of T-cell memory formation after mild COVID-19. The overall study: The two donors had largely donor-specific TCR clusters.

Overall study findings and caveats: Cross-reactive memory apparently joined, as some responding clones appeared in pre-infection memory.

The authors produced TCR alpha and TCR beta cDNA libraries with sample barcodes and UMIs by 5'RACE using constant-segment primers. TCRdb re-analysed the 5' RACE reads in MiXCR, keeping a single row per CDR3 protein. The sample consists of roughly 150,000 distinct CDR3 sequences, roughly 13% of them appearing once. The chain employs TRBV5-1 and TRBJ2-3; D is perhaps TRBD1 (5 bases). This clonotype was obtained from a man aged 18-30 years who had mild COVID-19 (a few samples of this study predate the infection). Cell type and time point are not known. The sequenced material came from PBMCs or a T cell subset sorted from them (not recorded which). The CDR3 is CASSSLSTATTDTQYF. The CDR3 DNA sequence: TGCGCCAGCAGCTCGTTGTCGACAGCAACCACAGATACGCAGTATTTT. Full variable domain (outside the CDR3, taken from reference TRBV5-1 and TRBJ2-3): KAGVTQTPRYLIKTRGQQVTLSCSPISGHRSVSWYQQTPGQGLQFLFEYFSETQRNKGNFPGRFSGRQFSNSRSEMNVSTLELGDSALYLCASSSLSTATTDTQYFGPGTRLTVL.